Following are 20 T cell receptor beta chains from one sample sequenced in a study of a mutant IDH1 vaccine in newly diagnosed glioma (dated by TCRdb to about 2021). The library came from the immunoSEQ multiplex PCR assay. TCRdb re-hosts the immuneACCESS table, in-frame sequences only. Its copies lack some clones; in the studies checked, an unresolved V gene accounts for under half of them, and the cause for the rest is not known. This sample has around 52,000 clones in its table, and over 80% of those were observed once. Roughly 4.8% of the sample goes to the ten largest clones. These receptors are not linked to any known antigen. What this sample's time point label stands for: week 5, during vaccination. Each vaccine dose was 300 ug of a 20-mer mutant IDH1 peptide in Montanide, given subcutaneously with topical imiquimod. The source material was PBMCs, sampled from a glioma patient whose treatment included an IDH1 peptide vaccine. Receptors originate from a woman between 40 and 50 years old with glioma.

The chain is built from TRBV6-1 and TRBJ1-3; 7 bases agree with TRBD1. The CDR3 covers 15 residues. With 5 bases clipped from V and 2 bases from J, the junction kept 6 bases outside the gene matches. Germline V gene lookup returns CDR1 MNHNS and CDR2 SASEGT. The CDR3 nucleotides read TGTGCCAGCAGTCGATATACAGGGGCTGGAAACACCATATATTTT. Protein: CASSRYTGAGNTIYF.

This clone turned up a few times. CDR3 bases: TGTGCCAGCTCACCACGGGACAGTGATGGCTACACCTTC. Translation: CASSPRDSDGYTF. The chain combines TRBV18 with TRBJ1-2; 7 bases line up with TRBD1. The ends lost 1 base at V and 6 bases at J; junction bases unmatched: 2. This CDR3 has 13 residues. Looked up from germline, CDR1 is KGHSH and CDR2 is LQKENI.

This rearrangement joins TRBV27 to TRBJ1-6; D possibly corresponds to TRBD1 (6 bases). V was trimmed by 2 bases and J by 4 bases, leaving 6 bases between them. Germline V gene sequence: CDR1 MNHEY, CDR2 SMNVEV (reference sequence). The CDR3 has 14 residues. The CDR3: CASSLGQYNSPLHF. The CDR3 bases are TGTGCCAGCAGTTTAGGACAGTATAATTCACCCCTCCACTTT.

A single count supports this clone. This chain joins TRBV2 and TRBJ2-6; TRBD1 matches at 8 bases. Per germline, CDR1 SNHLY and CDR2 FYNNEI. With V trimmed by 6 bases and J by 4 bases, 11 bases remained unmatched. CDR3 size: 17 residues. The CDR3 reads CASRSRDRRGGANVLTF. CDR3 bases: TGTGCCAGCAGAAGCCGGGACAGGAGAGGAGGGGCCAACGTCCTGACTTTC.

The rearrangement uses TRBV29-1 and TRBJ1-1, with no clear D. The germline V gene encodes CDR1 SQVTM and CDR2 ANQGSEA. The germline V and J ends were trimmed by 6 bases and 0 bases, with 14 bases remaining between them. The length of the CDR3 is 14 residues. In DNA, the CDR3 is TGCAGCGTCCTATGGGGTGGCATGAACACTGAAGCTTTCTTT. It specifies CSVLWGGMNTEAFF.

V and J are TRBV7-2 and TRBJ1-5, with D hard to call. V gave up 1 base and J gave up 2 bases, with 12 bases separating them. Germline CDR1 and CDR2: SGHTA and FQGNSA. The CDR3 is made up of 16 amino acids. Written as DNA, the CDR3 is TGTGCCAGCAGCTTAGGATGGGAAAAGGGCAATCAGCCCCAGCATTTT. Its protein is CASSLGWEKGNQPQHF. The full variable domain, in which reference TRBV7-2 and TRBJ1-5 provide the parts outside the CDR3, is GAGVSQSPSNKVTEKGKDVELRCDPISGHTALYWYRQSLGQGLEFLIYFQGNSAPDKSGLPSDRFSAERTGGSVSTLTIQRTQQEDSAVYLCASSLGWEKGNQPQHFGDGTRLSIL.

The CDR3 coding sequence is TGTGCCAGCAGCGCCACAATAACGCTTGATGGCTACACCTTC. Translated, it gives CASSATITLDGYTF. The V call is TRBV9, the J call TRBJ1-2; D is uncertain. CDR3 length: 14 residues. Germline loops: CDR1 SGDLS, CDR2 YYNGEE. Trimming left V 3 bases short and J 6 bases short, with 15 bases between.

The chain is built from TRBV7-8 and TRBJ2-7; D is uncertain. The CDR3 is 14 amino acids. Trimming took 5 bases from V and 1 from J, leaving 12 bases between them. Per the germline V gene, CDR1 is SGHVS and CDR2 is FQNEAQ. CDR3 residues: CASSLIGQSYEQYF. The CDR3 DNA follows: TGTGCCAGCAGCCTAATAGGGCAGTCCTACGAGCAGTACTTC.

V is TRBV5-4 and J is TRBJ2-2; a possible D gene is TRBD1 (5 bases). The ends were cut back, 1 base at V and 4 bases at J, with 8 bases in the middle. CDR1 and CDR2 from the germline V gene are SGHNT and YYREEE (reference sequence). This CDR3 contains 14 residues. For the CDR3, the DNA is TGTGCCAGCAGCTTGAGGGGCCGCACCGGGGAGCTGTTTTTT. Encoded protein: CASSLRGRTGELFF. The whole variable domain, remainder taken from reference TRBV5-4 and TRBJ2-2, is ETGVTQSPTHLIKTRGQQVTLRCSSQSGHNTVSWYQQALGQGPQFIFQYYREEENGRGNFPPRFSGLQFPNYSSELNVNALELDDSALYLCASSLRGRTGELFFGEGSRLTVL.

The CDR3: CASSSSGQYEQYF. DNA of the CDR3: TGTGCCAGCAGCTCTAGCGGTCAGTACGAGCAGTACTTC. The chain has TRBV28 and TRBJ2-7; 7 positions agree with TRBD2. Trimming removed 6 bases from V and 4 bases from J; junction bases left unmatched: 6. Looked up from germline, CDR1 is MDHEN and CDR2 is SYDVKM. The CDR3 totals 13 residues. Looking up the rest from reference TRBV28 and TRBJ2-7 gives the full variable domain: DVKVTQSSRYLVKRTGEKVFLECVQDMDHENMFWYRQDPGLGLRLIYFSYDVKMKEKGDIPEGYSVSREKKERFSLILESASTNQTSMYLCASSSSGQYEQYFGPGTRLTVT.

The V call is TRBV19, the J call TRBJ2-7; D gene unclear. The CDR3 contains 16 residues. Trimming took off 1 base at V and 6 bases at J, with 19 bases between the two ends. Per germline, CDR1 LNHDA and CDR2 SQIVND (reference sequence). The CDR3 DNA sequence: TGTGCCAGTAGTATAGTTAGTGAGTTGTCTCTTTGCGAGCAGTACTTC. It encodes CASSIVSELSLCEQYF.

Only one count was recorded for this clone. V usage is TRBV4-1 and J usage is TRBJ1-4; TRBD1 aligns across 8 bases. V trimming: 3 bases; J trimming: 0 bases; junction bases outside the gene matches: 12. CDR1 is MGHRA and CDR2 is YSYEKL in the germline V gene. The CDR3 length is 19 residues. CDR3 amino acids: CASSHPGQGPLATNEKLFF. CDR3 nucleotides: TGCGCCAGCAGCCATCCCGGACAGGGCCCCCTTGCAACTAATGAAAAACTGTTTTTT.

The rearrangement joins TRBV5-4 to TRBJ1-2; no definite D call. Deletions cut 3 bases from V and 2 bases from J, with 11 bases between. CDR3 length: 14 residues. Germline-derived CDR1 and CDR2 are SGHNT and YYREEE (reference sequence). The DNA of the CDR3 is TGTGCCAGCAGCTGGACCGGGGAGAACTATGGCTACACCTTC. Protein sequence: CASSWTGENYGYTF.

In this sample, this clone turned up a few times. The CDR3 DNA reads as TGTGCCAGCAGTGAGCGAGGACAGGGGTATTTTCGCGCAGATACGCAGTATTTT. Amino acid sequence: CASSERGQGYFRADTQYF. This rearrangement joins TRBV2 to TRBJ2-3, with 9 bases matching TRBD1. The CDR3 extends over 18 amino acids. With 3 bases clipped from V and 4 bases from J, the junction kept 14 bases outside the gene matches. Germline values: CDR1 SNHLY, CDR2 FYNNEI.

This chain joins TRBV7-2 and TRBJ2-7; D not certain. The germline V gene encodes CDR1 SGHTA and CDR2 FQGNSA. With 3 bases removed from V and 3 bases from J, the gap between germline ends came to 12 bases. CDR3 length: 14 residues. The DNA for the CDR3 is TGTGCCAGCAGCTTCCTGGCAGCTAGCTACGAGCAGTACTTC. Translation gives CASSFLAASYEQYF.

The chain is built from TRBV11-3 and TRBJ1-3; D not certain. V was clipped by 5 bases and J by 3 bases, with 20 bases between them. CDR1 is SGHNT, CDR2 YENEEA, per germline. The CDR3 extends over 17 amino acids. The CDR3 bases are TGTGCCAGCAGCCCTAGCCCCTTATCAGCCGGTGGAAACACCATATATTTT. It specifies CASSPSPLSAGGNTIYF. Full variable domain (rest looked up from reference TRBV11-3 and TRBJ1-3): EAGVVQSPRYKIIEKKQPVAFWCNPISGHNTLYWYLQNLGQGPELLIRYENEEAVDDSQLPKDRFSAERLKGVDSTLKIQPAELGDSAVYLCASSPSPLSAGGNTIYFGEGSWLTVV.

The rearrangement joins TRBV25-1 to TRBJ1-2; no firm D call. Germline V gives CDR1 MGHDK, CDR2 SYGVNS. V was pared by 5 bases and J by 2 bases, with 9 bases between. This CDR3 spans 13 amino acids. CDR3 coding DNA: TGTGCCAGCAGTACTCCAGAGAACTATGGCTACACCTTC. Its translation is CASSTPENYGYTF.

The J gene is TRBJ2-3, the V gene TRBV7-2; the D is unclear. Germline loops: CDR1 SGHTA, CDR2 FQGNSA. V was cut by 4 bases and J by 7 bases, with 9 bases left in between. This CDR3 spans 12 amino acids. CDR3 in amino acids: CASSSVLNTQYF. CDR3 DNA: TGTGCCAGCAGCTCAGTCCTTAATACGCAGTATTTT.

This chain uses TRBV18 with TRBJ1-2; 7 nucleotides line up with TRBD1. With V trimmed by 4 bases and J by 4 bases, 18 bases remained unmatched. Germline assignment: CDR1 KGHSH and CDR2 LQKENI. This CDR3 has 18 residues. For the CDR3, the DNA is TGTGCCAGCTCACACAACCAGCCAGGGGACAGCTCCACCTATGGCTACACCTTC. Amino acid sequence: CASSHNQPGDSSTYGYTF.

The rearrangement links TRBV5-1 to TRBJ2-3; possible D gene TRBD1, 5 bases. The CDR3 totals 17 residues. Germline CDR1 reads SGHRS; CDR2 reads YFSETQ. Trimming left V 2 bases short and J 2 bases short, with 18 bases between. The CDR3 sequence: CASSFLGPPLPTDTQYF. The DNA of the CDR3 is TGCGCCAGCAGCTTCCTGGGGCCTCCACTACCCACAGATACGCAGTATTTT.